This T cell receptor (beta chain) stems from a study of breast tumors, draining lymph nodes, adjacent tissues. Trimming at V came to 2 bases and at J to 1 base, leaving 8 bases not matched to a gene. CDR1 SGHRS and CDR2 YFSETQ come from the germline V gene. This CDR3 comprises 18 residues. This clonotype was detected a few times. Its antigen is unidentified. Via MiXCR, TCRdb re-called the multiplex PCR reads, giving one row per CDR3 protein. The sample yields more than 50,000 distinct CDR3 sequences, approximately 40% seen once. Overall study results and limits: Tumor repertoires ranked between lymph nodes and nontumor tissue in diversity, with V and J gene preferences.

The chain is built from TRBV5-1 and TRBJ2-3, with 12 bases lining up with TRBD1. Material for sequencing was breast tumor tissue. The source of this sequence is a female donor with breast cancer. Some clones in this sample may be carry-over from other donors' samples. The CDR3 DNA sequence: TGCGCCAGCAGCTTAACCGGGACAGGGGGCGCGGGCACAGATACGCAGTATTTT. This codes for CASSLTGTGGAGTDTQYF. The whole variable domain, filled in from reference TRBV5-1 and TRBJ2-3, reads KAGVTQTPRYLIKTRGQQVTLSCSPISGHRSVSWYQQTPGQGLQFLFEYFSETQRNKGNFPGRFSGRQFSNSRSEMNVSTLELGDSALYLCASSLTGTGGAGTDTQYFGPGTRLTVL.